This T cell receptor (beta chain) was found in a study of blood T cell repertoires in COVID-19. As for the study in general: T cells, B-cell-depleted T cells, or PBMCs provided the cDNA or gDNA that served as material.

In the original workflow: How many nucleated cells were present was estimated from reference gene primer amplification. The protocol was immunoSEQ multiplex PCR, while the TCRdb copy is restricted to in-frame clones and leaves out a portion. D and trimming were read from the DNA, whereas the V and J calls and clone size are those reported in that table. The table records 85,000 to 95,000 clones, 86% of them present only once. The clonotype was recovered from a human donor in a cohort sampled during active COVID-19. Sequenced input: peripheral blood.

The CDR3 loop reads CASSFLGRGADTQYF. The CDR3 coding sequence is TGTGCCAGCAGCTTTCTGGGGAGGGGGGCCGATACGCAGTATTTT. The chain combines TRBV11-2 with TRBJ2-3, with TRBD2 as a possible D gene (7 bases). Trimming shortened V by 3 bases and J by 6 bases, and 16 bases separated the two germline ends. This CDR3 comprises 15 residues. Germline loops: CDR1 SGHAT, CDR2 FQNNGV.